This is a list of T cell receptor beta chains from one sample in a study of graft-versus-host responses after intestinal transplantation. Repertoires were generated with immunoSEQ multiplex PCR, while TCRdb's copy carries only in-frame clones and drops some. The repertoire holds tens of thousands of clones, with about 45% as singletons. The starting material was alloreactive CD8+ T cells from a mixed lymphocyte reaction culture, obtained before transplantation. These receptors all stem from a human patient who was an organ donor for intestinal transplantation. CDR3s include the opening cysteine and the closing phenylalanine or tryptophan. A D gene is named only where the DNA matches it firmly. Size is stated for part of the rows, as once, few or many counts, or as a class when the clone is expanded.

v_gene: TRBV27; d_gene: NA; abundance: NA; j_gene: TRBJ1-2; len: 14; CDR3nt: TGTGCCAGCAGTTTATTACCGAGGCTCCATGGCTACACCTTC; CDR3aa: CASSLLPRLHGYTF
v_gene: TRBV10-2; d_gene: TRBD2; abundance: NA; j_gene: TRBJ2-1; len: 11; CDR3nt: TGCGCCAGCACTAGCGGGAGGTTTCAGTTCTTC; CDR3aa: CASTSGRFQFF
v_gene: TRBV6-5; d_gene: NA; abundance: NA; j_gene: TRBJ1-1; len: 13; CDR3nt: TGTGCCAGCAGTACCGGGTCCTCTTTGGAAGCTTTCTTT; CDR3aa: CASSTGSSLEAFF
v_gene: TRBV7-2; d_gene: NA; abundance: few; j_gene: TRBJ2-5; len: 13; CDR3nt: TGTGCCAAATCCCTAGGGGCCGAAGAGACCCAGTACTTC; CDR3aa: CAKSLGAEETQYF
v_gene: TRBV28; d_gene: NA; abundance: few; j_gene: TRBJ1-5; len: 13; CDR3nt: TGTGCCAGCAGTGACACTGCCAATCAGCCCCAGCATTTT; CDR3aa: CASSDTANQPQHF
v_gene: TRBV27; d_gene: NA; abundance: once; j_gene: TRBJ2-5; len: 15; CDR3nt: TGTGCCAGCAGTTTCTTCGGAGGGGGTCAAGAGACCCAGTACTTC; CDR3aa: CASSFFGGGQETQYF
v_gene: TRBV5-5; d_gene: NA; abundance: NA; j_gene: TRBJ2-1; len: 13; CDR3nt: TGTGCCAGCAGCGGCGAGGCCTACAATGAGCAGTTCTTC; CDR3aa: CASSGEAYNEQFF
v_gene: TRBV15; d_gene: TRBD2; abundance: NA; j_gene: TRBJ2-7; len: 19; CDR3nt: TGTGCCACCAGCAATTGGGGGGGGGACCTCGAGGGTACTCCCTACGAGCAGTACTTC; CDR3aa: CATSNWGGDLEGTPYEQYF
v_gene: TRBV6-5; d_gene: NA; abundance: NA; j_gene: TRBJ2-5; len: 13; CDR3nt: TGTGCCAGCAGTTACTGGGGCCAAGAGACCCAGTACTTC; CDR3aa: CASSYWGQETQYF
v_gene: TRBV4-1; d_gene: TRBD2; abundance: NA; j_gene: TRBJ2-7; len: 14; CDR3nt: TGCGCCAGCAGCCAAGGCGGGACTAGTTACGAGCAGTACTTC; CDR3aa: CASSQGGTSYEQYF
v_gene: TRBV9; d_gene: NA; abundance: NA; j_gene: TRBJ2-3; len: 14; CDR3nt: TGTGCCAGCAGCGTAGAGGGGCCAACAGATACGCAGTATTTT; CDR3aa: CASSVEGPTDTQYF
v_gene: TRBV6-4; d_gene: NA; abundance: NA; j_gene: TRBJ2-4; len: 16; CDR3nt: TGTGCCAGCAGTTACAGGGCATCTACCTCCATGAACATTCAGTACTTC; CDR3aa: CASSYRASTSMNIQYF
v_gene: TRBV4-3; d_gene: TRBD1; abundance: NA; j_gene: TRBJ1-5; len: 14; CDR3nt: TGCGCCAGCAGCCCGTACAGGGGGACTCAGCCCCAGCATTTT; CDR3aa: CASSPYRGTQPQHF
v_gene: TRBV27; d_gene: TRBD2; abundance: NA; j_gene: TRBJ2-1; len: 15; CDR3nt: TGTGCCAGCAGTTCCGGGACTAGCGGCTACAATGAGCAGTTCTTC; CDR3aa: CASSSGTSGYNEQFF
v_gene: TRBV6-1; d_gene: NA; abundance: few; j_gene: TRBJ2-7; len: 13; CDR3nt: TGTGCCAGCAGTGATCTCAGTTCCTACGAGCAGTACTTC; CDR3aa: CASSDLSSYEQYF
v_gene: TRBV15; d_gene: TRBD1; abundance: NA; j_gene: TRBJ2-7; len: 15; CDR3nt: TGTGCCACCAGCCAACCGGGACAGGGGTCCTACGAGCAGTACTTC; CDR3aa: CATSQPGQGSYEQYF
v_gene: TRBV6-5; d_gene: NA; abundance: NA; j_gene: TRBJ2-7; len: 13; CDR3nt: TGTGCCAGCAGTTACGGGACGGCGAGCGAGCAGTACTTC; CDR3aa: CASSYGTASEQYF
v_gene: TRBV27; d_gene: NA; abundance: few; j_gene: TRBJ2-5; len: 13; CDR3nt: TGTGCCAGCAGTTTAATGGTCGGAGAGACCCAGTACTTC; CDR3aa: CASSLMVGETQYF
v_gene: TRBV4-1; d_gene: TRBD2; abundance: NA; j_gene: TRBJ2-3; len: 17; CDR3nt: TGCGCCAGCAGCCAAGCCTACCTAGCGGGCTTCACAGATACGCAGTATTTT; CDR3aa: CASSQAYLAGFTDTQYF
v_gene: TRBV13; d_gene: NA; abundance: few; j_gene: TRBJ2-5; len: 13; CDR3nt: TGTGCCAGCAGCTTAGACAGACAAGAGACCCAGTACTTC; CDR3aa: CASSLDRQETQYF
v_gene: TRBV7-8; d_gene: TRBD2; abundance: few; j_gene: TRBJ2-7; len: 13; CDR3nt: TGTGCCAGCAGCTTACGGGGGGGCGGCGAGCAGTACTTC; CDR3aa: CASSLRGGGEQYF
v_gene: TRBV28; d_gene: NA; abundance: NA; j_gene: TRBJ2-3; len: 17; CDR3nt: TGTGCCAGCAGTTCCCCACTGGGGGAGGCTCATCCAGATACGCAGTATTTT; CDR3aa: CASSSPLGEAHPDTQYF
v_gene: TRBV11-2; d_gene: TRBD1; abundance: medium-sized; j_gene: TRBJ2-7; len: 14; CDR3nt: TGTGCCAGCAGCCCGGGACAGGGGGTCTACGAGCAGTACTTC; CDR3aa: CASSPGQGVYEQYF
v_gene: TRBV30; d_gene: NA; abundance: NA; j_gene: TRBJ2-7; len: 11; CDR3nt: TGTGCCTGGAGTGTAAACTACGAGCAGTACTTC; CDR3aa: CAWSVNYEQYF
v_gene: TRBV20-1; d_gene: NA; abundance: few; j_gene: TRBJ2-1; len: 10; CDR3nt: TGCAGTCAGCGACACAATGAGCAGTTCTTC; CDR3aa: CSQRHNEQFF
v_gene: TRBV2; d_gene: NA; abundance: medium-sized; j_gene: TRBJ1-3; len: 14; CDR3nt: TGTGCCAGCACCCTACAGGTCTCTGGAAACACCATATATTTT; CDR3aa: CASTLQVSGNTIYF
v_gene: TRBV5-4; d_gene: TRBD2; abundance: few; j_gene: TRBJ2-3; len: 16; CDR3nt: TGTGCCAGCAGCTCACTAGCGGGAGGCAGCACAGATACGCAGTATTTT; CDR3aa: CASSSLAGGSTDTQYF
v_gene: TRBV7-9; d_gene: TRBD1; abundance: NA; j_gene: TRBJ2-2; len: 15; CDR3nt: TGTGCCAGCAGCCAGACAGGGTTGGTGACCGGGGAGCTGTTTTTT; CDR3aa: CASSQTGLVTGELFF
v_gene: TRBV5-4; d_gene: TRBD1; abundance: few; j_gene: TRBJ2-2; len: 15; CDR3nt: TGTGCCAGCAGCCTAGGAACAGGGGTAGGGTGGGAGCTGTTTTTT; CDR3aa: CASSLGTGVGWELFF
v_gene: TRBV5-4; d_gene: NA; abundance: NA; j_gene: TRBJ2-5; len: 14; CDR3nt: TGTGCCAGCAGCTTGGACTCCACCCAAGAGACCCAGTACTTC; CDR3aa: CASSLDSTQETQYF
v_gene: TRBV9; d_gene: NA; abundance: NA; j_gene: TRBJ2-1; len: 14; CDR3nt: TGTGCCAGCTCTATCTACGACTCCTACAATGAGCAGTTCTTC; CDR3aa: CASSIYDSYNEQFF
v_gene: TRBV20-1; d_gene: NA; abundance: once; j_gene: TRBJ2-5; len: 11; CDR3nt: TGCAGTGCTAGCCACCAAGAGACCCAGTACTTC; CDR3aa: CSASHQETQYF
v_gene: TRBV6-5; d_gene: TRBD2; abundance: few; j_gene: TRBJ2-1; len: 15; CDR3nt: TGTGCCAGCAGTTCGACTCTAGCGGGGCGGGGTGAGCAGTTCTTC; CDR3aa: CASSSTLAGRGEQFF
v_gene: TRBV6-5; d_gene: TRBD1; abundance: NA; j_gene: TRBJ2-4; len: 14; CDR3nt: TGTGCCAGCAGTTTGACAGGGGGCGCGAACATTCAGTACTTC; CDR3aa: CASSLTGGANIQYF
v_gene: TRBV13; d_gene: NA; abundance: few; j_gene: TRBJ2-1; len: 14; CDR3nt: TGTGCCAGCAGCTTAGGTTCAGGGTACAATGAGCAGTTCTTC; CDR3aa: CASSLGSGYNEQFF
v_gene: TRBV6-5; d_gene: NA; abundance: few; j_gene: TRBJ1-1; len: 15; CDR3nt: TGTGCCAGCAGTTACTCGATCTTCGGGTTCACTGAAGCTTTCTTT; CDR3aa: CASSYSIFGFTEAFF
v_gene: TRBV20-1; d_gene: NA; abundance: NA; j_gene: TRBJ2-1; len: 11; CDR3nt: TGCAGTGCTCACAACTCGAGGGAGCAGTTCTTC; CDR3aa: CSAHNSREQFF
v_gene: TRBV6-1; d_gene: NA; abundance: NA; j_gene: TRBJ2-7; len: 15; CDR3nt: TGTGCCAGCTCTCAACTCGGGACGTTTTCCTACGAGCAGTACTTC; CDR3aa: CASSQLGTFSYEQYF
v_gene: TRBV7-6; d_gene: TRBD2; abundance: medium-sized; j_gene: TRBJ2-2; len: 19; CDR3nt: TGTGCCAGCAGCTTACTCATTTCGGGACTAGGTTTAGGCACCGGGGAGCTGTTTTTT; CDR3aa: CASSLLISGLGLGTGELFF
v_gene: TRBV5-4; d_gene: NA; abundance: medium-sized; j_gene: TRBJ2-1; len: 13; CDR3nt: TGTGCCAGCAGGGACAGCTCCTACAATGAGCAGTTCTTC; CDR3aa: CASRDSSYNEQFF
v_gene: TRBV5-1; d_gene: NA; abundance: NA; j_gene: TRBJ2-1; len: 15; CDR3nt: TGCGCCAGCAGCTTGTTGAGCCCGTCATACAATGAGCAGTTCTTC; CDR3aa: CASSLLSPSYNEQFF
v_gene: TRBV7-6; d_gene: TRBD1; abundance: NA; j_gene: TRBJ2-1; len: 14; CDR3nt: TGTGCCAGCAGCGCCCCCGGGACAGAGGGTGAGCAGTTCTTC; CDR3aa: CASSAPGTEGEQFF
v_gene: TRBV19; d_gene: TRBD1; abundance: NA; j_gene: TRBJ1-2; len: 16; CDR3nt: TGTGCCAGTAGTATCTTCTTCGGGACAGGTTCCTATGGCTACACCTTC; CDR3aa: CASSIFFGTGSYGYTF
v_gene: TRBV19; d_gene: TRBD2; abundance: NA; j_gene: TRBJ2-1; len: 15; CDR3nt: TGTGCCAGTAGTCCACTAGCGGGAGGGCCTCATGAGCAGTTCTTC; CDR3aa: CASSPLAGGPHEQFF
v_gene: TRBV6-5; d_gene: TRBD1; abundance: medium-sized; j_gene: TRBJ1-1; len: 12; CDR3nt: TGTGCCAGCAGCTCAGGGGGCACTGAAGCTTTCTTT; CDR3aa: CASSSGGTEAFF
v_gene: TRBV10-3; d_gene: TRBD2; abundance: NA; j_gene: TRBJ2-2; len: 15; CDR3nt: TGTGCCATCAGATCCTCTAGCGGGAGTTCGGGGGAGCTGTTTTTT; CDR3aa: CAIRSSSGSSGELFF
v_gene: TRBV12-2; d_gene: NA; abundance: NA; j_gene: TRBJ2-2; len: 17; CDR3nt: TGTGCAAGTCGCTACGCGGGTTTGGTTGATGGCACCGGGGAGCTGTTTTTT; CDR3aa: CASRYAGLVDGTGELFF